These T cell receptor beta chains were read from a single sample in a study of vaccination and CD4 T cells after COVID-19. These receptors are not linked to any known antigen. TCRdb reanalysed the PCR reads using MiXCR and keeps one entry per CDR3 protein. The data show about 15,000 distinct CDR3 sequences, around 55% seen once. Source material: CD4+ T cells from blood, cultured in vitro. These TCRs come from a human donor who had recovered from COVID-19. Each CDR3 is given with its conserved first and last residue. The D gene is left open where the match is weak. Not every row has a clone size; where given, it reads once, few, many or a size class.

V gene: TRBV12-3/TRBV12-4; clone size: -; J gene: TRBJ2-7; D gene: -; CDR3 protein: CASSNYIRVIF; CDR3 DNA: TGTGCCAGCAGTAACTATATAAGAGTTATCTTC
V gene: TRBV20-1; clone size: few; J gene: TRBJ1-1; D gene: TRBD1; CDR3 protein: CSARLRRGRAEAFF; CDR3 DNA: TGCAGTGCTAGGCTTCGCAGGGGGCGGGCTGAAGCTTTCTTT
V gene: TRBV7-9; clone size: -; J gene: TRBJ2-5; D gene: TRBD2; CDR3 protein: CASSGSGLAGVRETQYF; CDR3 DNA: TGTGCCAGCAGCGGGAGTGGACTAGCGGGAGTACGGGAGACCCAGTACTTC
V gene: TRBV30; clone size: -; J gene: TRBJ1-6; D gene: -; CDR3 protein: CACTAGGLYSPLHF; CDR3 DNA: TGTGCCTGCACCGCGGGGGGGCTTTATTCACCCCTCCACTTT
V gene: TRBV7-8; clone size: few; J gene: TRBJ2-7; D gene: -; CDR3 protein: CASSFLAYEQYF; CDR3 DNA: TGTGCCAGCAGCTTTCTAGCCTACGAGCAGTACTTC
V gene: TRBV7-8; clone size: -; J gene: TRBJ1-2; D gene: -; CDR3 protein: CASSLIREGGYTF; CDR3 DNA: TGTGCCAGCAGCTTGATTCGCGAGGGGGGCTACACCTTC
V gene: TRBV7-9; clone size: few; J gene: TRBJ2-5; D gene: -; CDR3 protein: CASSFPGPGISAQYF; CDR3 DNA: TGTGCCAGCAGCTTTCCGGGACCCGGAATATCGGCCCAGTACTTC
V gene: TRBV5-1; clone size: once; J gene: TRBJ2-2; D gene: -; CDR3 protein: CASSLGSWAGTGELFF; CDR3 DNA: TGCGCCAGCAGCTTGGGATCCTGGGCCGGGACCGGGGAGCTGTTTTTT
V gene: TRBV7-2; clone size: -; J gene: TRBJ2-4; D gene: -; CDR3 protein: CASSLGNRAGIQYF; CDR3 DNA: TGTGCCAGCAGCTTAGGAAACAGGGCCGGGATTCAGTACTTC
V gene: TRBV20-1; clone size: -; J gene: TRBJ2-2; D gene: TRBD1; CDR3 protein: CSARPMLRRQGSTGELFF; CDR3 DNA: TGCAGTGCTAGACCCATGCTCCGCCGACAGGGTAGCACCGGGGAGCTGTTTTTT
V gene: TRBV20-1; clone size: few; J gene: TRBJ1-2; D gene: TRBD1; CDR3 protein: CSARITGDRMINYGYTF; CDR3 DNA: TGCAGTGCTAGGATAACAGGGGACAGGATGATTAACTATGGCTACACCTTC
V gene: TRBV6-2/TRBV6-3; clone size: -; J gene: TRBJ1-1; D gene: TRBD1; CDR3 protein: CASSYSPWDSLSMNTEAFF; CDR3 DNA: TGTGCCAGCAGTTACTCTCCTTGGGACAGCCTCAGCATGAACACTGAAGCTTTCTTT
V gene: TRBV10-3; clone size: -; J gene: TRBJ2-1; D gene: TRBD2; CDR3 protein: CAISRPTSGDINNEQFF; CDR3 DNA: TGTGCCATCAGTCGACCGACTAGCGGGGACATTAACAATGAGCAGTTCTTC
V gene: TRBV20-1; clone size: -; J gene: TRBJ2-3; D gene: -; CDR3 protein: CSVVVTGTDTQYF; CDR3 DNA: TGCAGTGTCGTAGTGACTGGCACAGATACGCAGTATTTT
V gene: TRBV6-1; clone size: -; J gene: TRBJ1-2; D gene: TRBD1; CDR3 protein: CASSVNAGTGYDYGYTF; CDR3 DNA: TGTGCCAGCAGTGTAAACGCCGGGACAGGGTATGACTATGGCTACACCTTC
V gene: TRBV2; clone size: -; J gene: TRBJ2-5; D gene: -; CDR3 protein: CASSGARVETQYF; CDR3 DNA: TGTGCCAGCAGTGGAGCTAGGGTGGAGACCCAGTACTTC
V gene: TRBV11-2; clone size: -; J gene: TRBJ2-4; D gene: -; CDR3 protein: CASSQASSDQNIQYF; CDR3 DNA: TGTGCCAGCAGCCAAGCGTCTAGCGATCAAAACATTCAGTACTTC
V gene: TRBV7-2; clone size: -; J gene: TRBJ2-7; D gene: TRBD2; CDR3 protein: CASSFGLADYEQYF; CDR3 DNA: TGTGCCAGCAGCTTTGGACTAGCGGACTACGAGCAGTACTTC
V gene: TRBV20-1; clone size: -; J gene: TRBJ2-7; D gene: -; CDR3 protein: CSAEGVGAPYEQYF; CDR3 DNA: TGCAGTGCTGAGGGAGTGGGAGCCCCCTACGAGCAGTACTTC
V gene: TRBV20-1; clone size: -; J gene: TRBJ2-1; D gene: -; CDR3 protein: CSATGGGSDEQFF; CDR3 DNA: TGCAGTGCTACCGGTGGGGGTTCCGATGAGCAGTTCTTC
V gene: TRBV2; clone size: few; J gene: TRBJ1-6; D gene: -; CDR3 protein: CASSTPRGVNSPLHF; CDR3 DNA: TGTGCCAGCAGTACGCCGCGGGGGGTTAATTCACCCCTCCACTTT
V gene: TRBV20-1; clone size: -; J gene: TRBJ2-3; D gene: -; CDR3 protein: CSASRGPPDTQYF; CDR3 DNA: TGCAGTGCTTCGAGGGGACCCCCAGATACGCAGTATTTT
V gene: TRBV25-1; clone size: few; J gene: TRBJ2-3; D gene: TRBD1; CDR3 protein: CASSEYTGTGKMSDTQYF; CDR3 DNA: TGTGCCAGCAGTGAATATACCGGGACAGGGAAAATGTCAGATACGCAGTATTTT
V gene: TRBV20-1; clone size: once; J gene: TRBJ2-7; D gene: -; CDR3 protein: CSARGSGPQPYEQYF; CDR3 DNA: TGCAGTGCCAGGGGTAGCGGGCCTCAACCCTACGAGCAGTACTTC
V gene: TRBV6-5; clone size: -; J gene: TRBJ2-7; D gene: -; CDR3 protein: CASSFRAAYEQYF; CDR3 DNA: TGTGCCAGCAGTTTTCGGGCTGCCTACGAGCAGTACTTC
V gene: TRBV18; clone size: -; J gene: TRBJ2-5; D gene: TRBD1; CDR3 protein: CASSRQGVETQYF; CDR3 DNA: TGTGCCAGCTCACGACAGGGAGTAGAGACCCAGTACTTC
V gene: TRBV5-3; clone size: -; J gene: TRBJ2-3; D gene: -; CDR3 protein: CASNEGPSVSDTQYF; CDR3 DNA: TGTGCCAGCAACGAAGGTCCCAGCGTATCAGATACGCAGTATTTT
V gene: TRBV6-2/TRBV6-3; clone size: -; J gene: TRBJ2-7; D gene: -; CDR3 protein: CASSYSGGGFEQYF; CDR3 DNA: TGTGCCAGCAGTTACTCAGGAGGGGGCTTCGAGCAGTACTTC
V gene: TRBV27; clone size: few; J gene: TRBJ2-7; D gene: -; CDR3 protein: CASRLWVGSYEQYF; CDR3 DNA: TGTGCCAGCAGGTTGTGGGTCGGGTCCTACGAGCAGTACTTC
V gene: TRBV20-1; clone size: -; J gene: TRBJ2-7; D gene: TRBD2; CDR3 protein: CSARDILAGVSYEQYF; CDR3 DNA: TGCAGTGCTAGAGATATTCTAGCGGGGGTATCCTACGAGCAGTACTTC
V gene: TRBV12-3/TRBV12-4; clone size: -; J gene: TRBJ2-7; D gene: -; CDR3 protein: CASSFRGVAEQYF; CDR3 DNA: TGTGCCAGCAGTTTTCGAGGTGTCGCCGAGCAGTACTTC
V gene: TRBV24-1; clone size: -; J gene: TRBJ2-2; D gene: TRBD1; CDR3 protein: CATARWDREELFF; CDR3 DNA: TGTGCCACCGCTCGATGGGACAGGGAGGAGCTGTTTTTT
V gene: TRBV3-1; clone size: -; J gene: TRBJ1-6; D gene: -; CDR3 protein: CASSRAGGRSPLHF; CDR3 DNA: TGTGCCAGCAGCCGGGCCGGGGGTAGATCACCCCTCCACTTT
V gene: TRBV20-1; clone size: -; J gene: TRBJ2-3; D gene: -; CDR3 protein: CSTGLEGRDTQYF; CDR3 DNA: TGCAGTACAGGGCTAGAGGGGCGAGATACGCAGTATTTT
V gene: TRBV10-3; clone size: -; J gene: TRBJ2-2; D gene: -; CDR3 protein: CAISESRLTGELFF; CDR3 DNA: TGTGCCATCAGTGAATCACGCCTCACCGGGGAGCTGTTTTTT
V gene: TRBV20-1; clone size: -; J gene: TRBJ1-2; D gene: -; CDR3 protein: CRLGENYGYTF; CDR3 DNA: TGCAGGTTGGGGGAGAACTATGGCTACACCTTC
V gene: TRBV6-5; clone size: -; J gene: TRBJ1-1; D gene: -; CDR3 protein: CASSLSGNTEAFF; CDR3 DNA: TGTGCCAGCAGTTTATCAGGGAACACTGAAGCTTTCTTT